The clone carrying this T cell receptor beta chain came up once. Germline V lookup: CDR1 SEHNR, CDR2 FQNEAQ (reference sequence). The CDR3 loop spans 15 amino acids. Trimming took off 8 bases at V and 11 bases at J, with 26 bases between the two ends. The sample belongs to a study of T cell clones after liver transplantation. Background on the study: Post-transplant blood was tracked for graft-donor-reactive T cell clones identified in a pre-transplant mixed lymphocyte reaction.

This table comes from immunoSEQ multiplex PCR, and its TCRdb copy is limited to in-frame clones, with some not included. This table holds over 50,000 clones, roughly 84% found once. V and J are TRBV7-9 and TRBJ2-3, with TRBD2 as a possible D gene (6 bases). This TCR was recovered from a human donor who received a liver transplant. The sample was CD4+ T cells from blood, taken before liver transplant. DNA for the CDR3: TGTGCCAGCCCGCCCCCGGGACTCCCCTCCATCGGGCAGTATTTT. It is translated as CASPPPGLPSIGQYF. The variable domain in full, with the rest retrieved from reference TRBV7-9 and TRBJ2-3, is DTGVSQNPRHKITKRGQNVTFRCDPISEHNRLYWYRQTLGQGPEFLTYFQNEAQLEKSRLLSDRFSAERPKGSFSTLEIQRTEQGDSAMYLCASPPPGLPSIGQYFGPGTRLTVL.